The clone carrying this TCR beta chain was counted at least ten times. Germline V gene sequence: CDR1 SGHAT, CDR2 FQNNGV. V was pared by 2 bases and J by 5 bases, with 10 bases between. The CDR3 spans 14 residues. This sample is drawn from a study of regulatory T cells in long-lasting Graves disease. With iRepertoire HTBI primers and Arm-PCR of CDR3 regions, TCR beta libraries were built. TCRdb re-analysed the multiplex PCR reads in MiXCR, keeping a single row per CDR3 protein. This sample has 350,000 to 500,000 distinct CDR3 sequences, with roughly 17% found just once. Time point meaning: newly diagnosed GD, antithyroid drugs for less than 3 months. There was RNA extracted from PBMCs, and the TCR library was made from it. The sample also formed part of further work on T cells in Graves' hyperthyroidism and ophthalmopathy.

The sample consisted of peripheral blood mononuclear cells (PBMCs), taken at new diagnosis, from a patient treated with antithyroid drugs. The source is a woman in her twenties or thirties with Graves disease. This sequence joins TRBV11-2 and TRBJ2-1, with D perhaps assigned TRBD1 or TRBD2 (5 bases each). The CDR3 DNA reads as TGTGCCAGCAGCTTACTTGGGGGTCACAATGAGCAGTTCTTC. It yields the protein CASSLLGGHNEQFF.